Each of the 20 T cell receptor beta chains below was sequenced from the same sample in a study of blood T cells in healthy people across ages. PCR was performed a second time for roughly 7 to 12 cycles using a sample-barcoded 5' primer and a J-beta primer mix. TCRdb called the 5' RACE reads again in MiXCR, with one record for every CDR3 protein. In the table there are over 550,000 distinct CDR3 sequences, roughly 30% of which are singletons. The sample comprised blood. Source of these receptors: a woman aged 80 or over in good health.

The rearrangement links TRBV15 to TRBJ1-5; 11 nucleotides match TRBD1. V shed 2 bases, J shed 2 bases, and the junction held 8 bases outside the gene matches. CDR3 length equals 18 residues. CDR1 is LNHNV, CDR2 YYDKDF, per germline (reference sequence). CDR3 DNA: TGTGCCACCAGCAGAAGGGGACAGGGGGGTAATCGCAATCAGCCCCAGCATTTT. It translates to CATSRRGQGGNRNQPQHF.

The sample holds many counts of this clonotype. V usage is TRBV30 and J usage is TRBJ1-5; no clear D. Germline CDR1 and CDR2: GTSNPN and SVGIG (reference sequence). The V and J ends lost 1 base and 5 bases respectively, with 9 bases between them. There are 13 residues in the CDR3. CDR3 loop: CAWSEGRDQPQHF. CDR3 coding DNA: TGTGCCTGGAGTGAGGGTAGGGATCAGCCCCAGCATTTT.

The chain is built from TRBV5-1 and TRBJ2-1, with TRBD1 identical over 9 bases. Germline CDR1 SGHRS, CDR2 YFSETQ. This CDR3 region has 15 residues. V shed 4 bases and J 6 bases; nucleotides not matched to a gene: 8. For the CDR3, the DNA is TGCGCCAGCAGCGCCGGGACAGGGAGCCCCAATGAGCAGTTCTTC. It codes for CASSAGTGSPNEQFF.

This clonotype was observed many times. The chain couples TRBV7-3 to TRBJ2-3; 12 bases match TRBD2. Germline lookup yields CDR1 SGHTA and CDR2 FQGTGA. The trim removed 5 bases at V and 3 bases at J, leaving 12 bases unmatched. CDR3 length: 18 residues. The chain's CDR3 is CASSPNLASGGATDTQYF. The CDR3 nucleotides are TGTGCCAGCAGCCCTAACCTGGCTAGCGGGGGGGCTACAGATACGCAGTATTTT. Full variable domain (missing parts from reference TRBV7-3 and TRBJ2-3): GAGVSQTPSNKVTEKGKYVELRCDPISGHTALYWYRQSLGQGPEFLIYFQGTGAADDSGLPNDRFFAVRPEGSVSTLKIQRTERGDSAVYLCASSPNLASGGATDTQYFGPGTRLTVL.

This clonotype was found many times. The V and J genes are TRBV11-2 and TRBJ2-1; D is perhaps TRBD1 (6 bases). The J call is doubtful: the DNA matches TRBJ2-7 better. Germline V gene lookup returns CDR1 SGHAT and CDR2 FQNNGV. This CDR3 is built from 14 residues. In nucleotides, the CDR3 is TGTGCCAGCAGCTACCAGGGGATCTACAATGAGCAGTACTTC. Residues: CASSYQGIYNEQYF.

The sample holds many counts of this clonotype. The V gene is TRBV6-5, the J gene TRBJ2-1; D is unresolved. V shed 6 bases and J shed 10 bases, with 13 bases lying between them. This CDR3 is built from 12 residues. Germline V gives CDR1 MNHEY, CDR2 SVGAGI. DNA of the CDR3: TGTGCCAGCAGCACCGAGTTAGGCGAGCAGTTCTTC. Residues: CASSTELGEQFF.

This rearrangement joins TRBV20-1 to TRBJ2-1; D not certain. The CDR3 contains 14 residues. The V end was cut by 3 bases, the J end by 10 bases, with 19 bases between. CDR1 and CDR2 (germline): DFQATT, SNEGSKA (reference sequence). DNA of the CDR3: TGCAGTGCTAGTTCGGGCGATAGGGTTTGGGAGCAGTTCTTC. This codes for CSASSGDRVWEQFF.

The V gene is TRBV9, the J gene TRBJ2-1; 14 bases are a match to TRBD2. CDR3 size: 15 residues. The germline CDR1 and CDR2 sequences are SGDLS and YYNGEE. Trimming took 0 bases from V and 10 from J; bases not matched to a gene: 3. The CDR3 is CASSVEGLAGEEQFF. CDR3 nucleotide sequence: TGTGCCAGCAGCGTAGAGGGACTAGCGGGAGAAGAGCAGTTCTTC.

V gene TRBV20-1 combines with J gene TRBJ2-3, with D unresolved. CDR1 and CDR2 from the germline V gene are DFQATT and SNEGSKA (reference sequence). The CDR3 has 14 residues. V was cut by 3 bases and J by 2 bases, with 12 bases left in between. The CDR3 loop is CSARVLRYTDTQYF. In nucleotides, the CDR3 is TGCAGTGCTAGGGTCCTACGATACACAGATACGCAGTATTTT.

Note on this clonotype: With a much larger clone just one base away, this may be a read error. The chain carries TRBV2 and TRBJ2-6; D is ambiguous. Germline V CDR1 and CDR2: SNHLY, FYNNEI. V lost 8 bases to trimming and J lost 1 base, with 12 bases between them. CDR3 length: 15 residues. CDR3: CASGADLSGANVLTF. The DNA of the CDR3 is TGTGCCAGCGGTGCAGACTTATCTGGGGCCAACGTCCTGACTTTC.

This rearrangement joins TRBV6-2 or TRBV6-3 to TRBJ1-5; possibly TRBD1 for D (5 bases). Germline V gene sequence: CDR1 MNHEY, CDR2 SVGEGT. V lost 4 bases to trimming and J lost 4 bases, with 14 bases between them. The CDR3 is 15 amino acids. CDR3 bases: TGTGCCAGCAGTTCGGTCTACGGACAAAATCAGCCCCAGCATTTT. Protein: CASSSVYGQNQPQHF.

This clonotype was found a few times. The J gene is TRBJ1-5, the V gene TRBV3-1; D gene ambiguous. CDR3 length equals 14 residues. Germline CDR1 and CDR2: LGHDT and YNNKEL (reference sequence). Trimming cost V 1 base and J 2 bases, with 6 bases left between them. This CDR3 is CASSQAPGNQPQHF. CDR3 DNA: TGTGCCAGCAGCCAAGCCCCGGGCAATCAGCCCCAGCATTTT.

The V call is TRBV5-1, the J call TRBJ2-1; D is perhaps TRBD2 (6 bases). This CDR3 comprises 16 residues. Germline V gene data show CDR1 as SGHRS and CDR2 as YFSETQ. Trimming cost V 1 base and J 6 bases, with 17 bases left between them. CDR3 loop: CASSLRAAGKSNEQFF. In DNA form, the CDR3 reads TGCGCCAGCAGCTTGAGAGCCGCGGGGAAAAGCAATGAGCAGTTCTTC. The full variable domain, with the rest looked up from reference TRBV5-1 and TRBJ2-1, is KAGVTQTPRYLIKTRGQQVTLSCSPISGHRSVSWYQQTPGQGLQFLFEYFSETQRNKGNFPGRFSGRQFSNSRSEMNVSTLELGDSALYLCASSLRAAGKSNEQFFGPGTRLTVL.

This clonotype was picked up many times. V is TRBV5-1 and J is TRBJ2-2, with a weak D call TRBD2 (6 bases). This CDR3 is built from 15 residues. CDR1 and CDR2 from the germline V gene are SGHRS and YFSETQ. V lost 7 bases to trimming and J lost 5 bases, with 18 bases between them. CDR3 protein: CASRGGAGKTGELFF. CDR3 nucleotides: TGCGCCAGCCGAGGAGGGGCAGGGAAAACCGGGGAGCTGTTTTTT.

This clonotype was found many times. The chain carries TRBV9 and TRBJ2-3; possibly TRBD1 for D (6 bases). Germline V lookup: CDR1 SGDLS, CDR2 YYNGEE. Between the trimmed V and J ends, which lost 3 bases and 0 bases, there was a span of 14 bases. The CDR3 has 16 amino acids. The CDR3 sequence: CASSARGTSSTDTQYF. The CDR3 region has the DNA TGTGCCAGCAGCGCGAGGGGGACATCCAGCACAGATACGCAGTATTTT. Looking up the rest from reference TRBV9 and TRBJ2-3 gives the full variable domain: DSGVTQTPKHLITATGQRVTLRCSPRSGDLSVYWYQQSLDQGLQFLIQYYNGEERAKGNILERFSAQQFPDLHSELNLSSLELGDSALYFCASSARGTSSTDTQYFGPGTRLTVL.

This sequence joins TRBV7-2 and TRBJ2-5; 9 bases line up with TRBD2. V trimming: 4 bases; J trimming: 11 bases; junction bases outside the gene matches: 17. Germline values: CDR1 SGHTA, CDR2 FQGNSA. This CDR3 comprises 16 residues. CDR3 residues: CASSSRRGGLYNEQYF. The CDR3 DNA is TGTGCCAGCAGCTCCCGGCGGGGGGGCCTCTACAATGAGCAGTACTTC.

The sample holds a few counts of this clonotype. The rearrangement joins TRBV9 to TRBJ1-5; D is undetermined. This CDR3 region has 15 residues. CDR1 SGDLS and CDR2 YYNGEE come from the germline V gene. V was cut by 0 bases and J by 8 bases, with 15 bases left in between. The CDR3 DNA reads as TGTGCCAGCAGCGTAGGGCGGTCTTGGAAGGAGCCCCAGCATTTT. Its protein product is CASSVGRSWKEPQHF.

This clonotype appeared many times. One base away lies a much larger clone, so this may be a sequencing read error. This chain links TRBV5-6 with TRBJ2-1, with 7 bases lining up with TRBD1. This CDR3 spans 15 amino acids. Trimming cost V 2 bases and J 6 bases; bases outside gene matches: 8. Germline CDR1 reads SGHDT; CDR2 reads YYEEEE. The CDR3 loop is CASSFGRTGANEQFF. CDR3 DNA sequence: TGTGCCAGCAGCTTTGGGCGTACAGGGGCCAATGAGCAGTTCTTC.

This clonotype was seen many times. The rearrangement joins TRBV5-1 to TRBJ1-6; 10 bases match TRBD1. Trimming took 4 bases from V and 5 from J; bases not matched to a gene: 3. Germline CDR1 SGHRS, CDR2 YFSETQ. The CDR3 consists of 15 residues. CDR3 amino acids: CASSTGTGDNSPLHF. The CDR3 DNA reads TGCGCCAGCAGCACCGGGACAGGGGATAATTCACCCCTCCACTTT.

This chain uses TRBV6-1 with TRBJ2-5, with D perhaps TRBD2 (6 bases). Germline CDR1 is MNHNS and CDR2 is SASEGT. Trimming cost V 4 bases and J 3 bases, with 24 bases left between them. The CDR3 totals 18 residues. The CDR3, as DNA: TGTGCCAGCAGTGGAATCGTTGGACCGAAACTAGCAGAAGAGACCCAGTACTTC. It is translated as CASSGIVGPKLAEETQYF.